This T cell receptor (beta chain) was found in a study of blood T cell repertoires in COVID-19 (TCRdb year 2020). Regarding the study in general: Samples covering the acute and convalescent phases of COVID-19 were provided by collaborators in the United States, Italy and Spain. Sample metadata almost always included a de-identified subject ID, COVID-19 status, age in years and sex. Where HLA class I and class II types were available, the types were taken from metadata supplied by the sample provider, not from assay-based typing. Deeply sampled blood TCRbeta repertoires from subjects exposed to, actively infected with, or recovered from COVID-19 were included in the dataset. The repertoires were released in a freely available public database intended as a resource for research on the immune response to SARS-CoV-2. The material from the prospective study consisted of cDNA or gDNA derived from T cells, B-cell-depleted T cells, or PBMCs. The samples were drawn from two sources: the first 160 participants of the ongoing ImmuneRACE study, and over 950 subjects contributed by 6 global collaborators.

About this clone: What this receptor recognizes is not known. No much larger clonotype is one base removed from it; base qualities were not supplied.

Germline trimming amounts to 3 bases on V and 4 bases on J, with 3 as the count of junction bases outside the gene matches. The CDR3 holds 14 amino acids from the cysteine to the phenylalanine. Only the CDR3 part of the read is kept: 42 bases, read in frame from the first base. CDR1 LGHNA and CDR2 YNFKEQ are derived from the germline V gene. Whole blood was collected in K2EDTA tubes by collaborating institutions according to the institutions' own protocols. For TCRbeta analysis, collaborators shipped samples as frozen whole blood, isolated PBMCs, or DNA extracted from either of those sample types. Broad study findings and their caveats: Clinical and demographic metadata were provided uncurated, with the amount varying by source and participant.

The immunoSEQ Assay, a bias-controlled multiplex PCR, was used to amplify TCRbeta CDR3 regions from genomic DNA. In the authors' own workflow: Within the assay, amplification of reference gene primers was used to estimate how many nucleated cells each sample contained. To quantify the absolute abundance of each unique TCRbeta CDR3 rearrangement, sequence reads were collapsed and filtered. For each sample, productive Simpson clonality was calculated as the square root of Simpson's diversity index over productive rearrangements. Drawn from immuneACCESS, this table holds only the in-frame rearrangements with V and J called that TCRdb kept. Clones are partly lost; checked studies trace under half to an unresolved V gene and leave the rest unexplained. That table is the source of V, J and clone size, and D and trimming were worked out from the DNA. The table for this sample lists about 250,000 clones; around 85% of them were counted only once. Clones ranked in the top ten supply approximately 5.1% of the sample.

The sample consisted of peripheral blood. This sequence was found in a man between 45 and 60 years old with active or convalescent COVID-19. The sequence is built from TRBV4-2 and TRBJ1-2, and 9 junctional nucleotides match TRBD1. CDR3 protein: CASSQAGQGYGYTF. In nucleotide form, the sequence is TGTGCCAGCAGCCAGGCGGGACAGGGCTATGGCTACACCTTC.